Presented here are 23 T cell receptor beta chains from one specimen sequenced in a study of T cell responses to AZD1222 COVID-19 vaccine. Repertoires were generated with immunoSEQ multiplex PCR, while TCRdb's copy carries only in-frame clones and drops some. The sample contains some 130,000 clones, around 93% of which appear only once. Specimen: peripheral blood, collected on day 0 of AZD1222 vaccination. These receptors originate from an adult in good health.

The chain combines TRBV11-2 with TRBJ1-6; no firm D call. The CDR3 sequence is 13 residues long. Trimming left V 1 base short and J 10 bases short, with 8 bases between. The germline CDR1 and CDR2 sequences are SGHAT and FQNNGV. The CDR3 sequence: CASSLGWRSPLHF. As DNA, the CDR3 is TGTGCCAGCAGCTTAGGCTGGCGGTCACCCCTCCACTTT.

This chain's CDR3 is CASSFSGKSGYTF. The DNA of the CDR3 is TGTGCCAGCAGTTTCTCAGGGAAAAGTGGCTACACCTTC. The chain employs TRBV12-3 or TRBV12-4 and TRBJ1-2; D is possibly TRBD1 (5 bases). The V end lost 3 bases, the J end lost 7 bases, and 12 bases lay between the germline ends. This CDR3 spans 13 amino acids.

The chain has TRBV2 and TRBJ2-5, with 7 bases aligning to TRBD1. CDR3 length: 15 amino acids. V shed 6 bases and J 5 bases; nucleotides not matched to a gene: 12. Germline V gives CDR1 SNHLY, CDR2 FYNNEI. This CDR3 is CASSDGQALTETQYF. CDR3 bases: TGTGCCAGCAGCGACGGACAGGCCCTAACGGAGACCCAGTACTTC.

V usage is TRBV10-1 and J usage is TRBJ1-1; perhaps TRBD1 as D (6 bases). This CDR3 has 14 amino acids. The V end lost 6 bases, the J end lost 7 bases, and 18 bases lay between the germline ends. Germline assignment: CDR1 WNHNN and CDR2 SYGVQD (reference sequence). CDR3 bases: TGCGCCAGCAGGCGGGGGGCGCGTCCAGGTGAAGCTTTCTTT. Translated, it gives CASRRGARPGEAFF.

The chain links TRBV5-1 to TRBJ1-5, with a possible D match to TRBD1 (5 bases). V was trimmed by 0 bases and J by 6 bases, leaving 7 bases between them. Germline CDR1 is SGHRS and CDR2 is YFSETQ. This CDR3 comprises 13 residues. The CDR3: CASSLGGTQPQHF. In DNA, the CDR3 is TGCGCCAGCAGCTTGGGGGGGACTCAGCCCCAGCATTTT.

The rearrangement uses TRBV11-2 and TRBJ2-2; 9 bases align to TRBD1. Trimming cost V 6 bases and J 5 bases; bases outside gene matches: 7. Germline V gives CDR1 SGHAT, CDR2 FQNNGV. The CDR3 is made up of 15 amino acids. The CDR3 nucleotides are TGTGCCAGCAGACTCCGAGGACAGGGGACCGGGGAGCTGTTTTTT. Its translation is CASRLRGQGTGELFF.

The V call is TRBV28, the J call TRBJ1-1; 7 bases map to TRBD1. Unmatched junction bases numbered 8, after V lost 6 bases and J lost 1 base. CDR1 is MDHEN, CDR2 SYDVKM, per germline. This CDR3 is 15 amino acids long. The CDR3 spells CASSPLGQRNTEAFF. CDR3 bases: TGTGCCAGCAGCCCTCTGGGACAGCGGAACACTGAAGCTTTCTTT.

The V call is TRBV2, the J call TRBJ1-4; D is uncertain. V gave up 5 bases and J gave up 2 bases, with 6 bases separating them. The CDR3 runs 13 residues. Germline CDR1 SNHLY, CDR2 FYNNEI. In DNA, the CDR3 is TGTGCCAGCAGTACGGGGACTAATGAAAAACTGTTTTTT. Translating gives CASSTGTNEKLFF. The full variable domain, in which reference TRBV2 and TRBJ1-4 provide the parts outside the CDR3, is EPEVTQTPSHQVTQMGQEVILRCVPISNHLYFYWYRQILGQKVEFLVSFYNNEISEKSEIFDDQFSVERPDGSNFTLKIRSTKLEDSAMYFCASSTGTNEKLFFGSGTQLSVL.

The chain uses TRBV6-5 and TRBJ1-2, with 12 bases matching TRBD1. After removal of 4 bases from V and 3 bases from J, the junction contained 6 bases not matched to a gene. The CDR3 loop spans 16 amino acids. Germline V gene data show CDR1 as MNHEY and CDR2 as SVGAGI. The CDR3 sequence: CASSFGTGGGDYGYTF. The CDR3 DNA reads TGTGCCAGCAGTTTTGGGACAGGGGGCGGGGACTATGGCTACACCTTC.

The chain joins TRBV27 to TRBJ2-7; 7 bases line up with TRBD2. Germline V gene data show CDR1 as MNHEY and CDR2 as SMNVEV (reference sequence). The length of the CDR3 is 15 residues. V was pared by 8 bases and J by 1 base, with 11 bases of the junction left unmatched. CDR3 loop: CASGNVAGESYEQYF. Here the CDR3 DNA reads TGTGCCAGCGGTAATGTTGCGGGAGAATCCTACGAGCAGTACTTC.

The table lists this clone with a count of one. The rearrangement joins TRBV5-1 to TRBJ1-5; D call uncertain. This CDR3 contains 14 residues. The germline V gene has CDR1 SGHRS and CDR2 YFSETQ. The V end lost 2 bases, the J end lost 0 bases, and 6 bases lay between the germline ends. DNA for the CDR3: TGCGCCAGCAGCTTAAGTTCTAGCAATCAGCCCCAGCATTTT. Translation: CASSLSSSNQPQHF. The entire variable domain, with the rest obtained from reference TRBV5-1 and TRBJ1-5, is as follows: KAGVTQTPRYLIKTRGQQVTLSCSPISGHRSVSWYQQTPGQGLQFLFEYFSETQRNKGNFPGRFSGRQFSNSRSEMNVSTLELGDSALYLCASSLSSSNQPQHFGDGTRLSIL.

V gene TRBV3-1 (or the pseudogene TRBV3-2) combines with J gene TRBJ1-1; D gene uncertain. The V end was cut by 4 bases, the J end by 1 base, with 7 bases between. This CDR3 is 13 amino acids long. Germline lookup yields CDR1 LGHDT and CDR2 YNNKEL (reference sequence). Written as DNA, the CDR3 is TGTGCCAGCAGCCTGGTAGAGAACACTGAAGCTTTCTTT. Its protein product is CASSLVENTEAFF.

The V and J genes are TRBV28 and TRBJ2-7; TRBD2 matches 7 bases. Germline-derived CDR1 and CDR2 are MDHEN and SYDVKM. The CDR3 is 16 residues long. V gave up 3 bases and J gave up 2 bases; unmatched junction bases: 10. The CDR3 here is CASSLPSSGLPYEQYF. The DNA of the CDR3 is TGTGCCAGCAGTTTGCCTTCTAGCGGCCTTCCCTACGAGCAGTACTTC.

V is TRBV13 and J is TRBJ1-5; no clear D. V lost 0 bases and J lost 3, with 6 bases in between. Germline lookup yields CDR1 PRHDT and CDR2 FYEKMQ (reference sequence). This CDR3 has 14 amino acids. For the CDR3, the DNA is TGTGCCAGCAGCTTAGGGCAGGACAATCAGCCCCAGCATTTT. As protein: CASSLGQDNQPQHF.

V is TRBV30 and J is TRBJ2-1; TRBD2 agrees at 8 bases. The V gene's germline CDR1 is GTSNPN and CDR2 SVGIG (reference sequence). The CDR3 consists of 13 residues. V gave up 3 bases and J gave up 8 bases; unmatched junction bases: 6. CDR3 sequence reads: CAWSIGGGDEQFF. In DNA, the CDR3 is TGTGCCTGGAGCATCGGGGGGGGCGATGAGCAGTTCTTC.

The chain has TRBV4-1 and TRBJ1-1; the D gene is possibly TRBD1 (5 bases). Trimming pared 4 bases from V and 0 bases from J, leaving 12 bases between. This CDR3 region has 15 residues. Germline V gene data show CDR1 as MGHRA and CDR2 as YSYEKL. The CDR3 region is CASSLRQGMNTEAFF. In DNA form, the CDR3 reads TGCGCCAGCAGCCTACGCCAGGGCATGAACACTGAAGCTTTCTTT.

V usage is TRBV9 and J usage is TRBJ2-1; D perhaps matches TRBD1 (5 bases). Trimming left V 4 bases short and J 9 bases short, with 23 bases between. This CDR3 is 16 amino acids long. Germline CDR1 reads SGDLS; CDR2 reads YYNGEE. The CDR3 sequence: CASSPGSPSQFGEQFF. DNA of the CDR3: TGTGCCAGCAGCCCAGGGTCGCCTTCCCAATTTGGTGAGCAGTTCTTC.

The gene calls are TRBV5-4 and TRBJ1-2; D possibly corresponds to TRBD1 (5 bases). V dropped 1 base and J dropped 2 bases, with 15 bases sitting between them. Looked up from germline, CDR1 is SGHNT and CDR2 is YYREEE (reference sequence). This CDR3 has 16 amino acids. Here the CDR3 reads CASSLKQIRGNYGYTF. The CDR3 bases are TGTGCCAGCAGCTTGAAGCAGATTCGGGGGAACTATGGCTACACCTTC.

V gene TRBV27 combines with J gene TRBJ1-1; 7 nucleotides line up with TRBD1. V was pared by 5 bases and J by 5 bases, with 2 bases of the junction left unmatched. From germline, CDR1 is MNHEY and CDR2 SMNVEV (reference sequence). There are 12 residues in the CDR3. The CDR3 is CASSQQGTEAFF. DNA for the CDR3: TGTGCCAGCAGTCAACAGGGGACTGAAGCTTTCTTT.

The rearrangement links TRBV2 to TRBJ2-7; 7 bases map to TRBD1. V shed 11 bases and J 1 base; nucleotides not matched to a gene: 8. Germline CDR1 is SNHLY and CDR2 is FYNNEI. The CDR3 is made up of 13 amino acids. CDR3 amino acids: CAGAGGQSYEQYF. The CDR3 nucleotides are TGTGCCGGAGCTGGGGGACAGTCCTACGAGCAGTACTTC.

This rearrangement joins TRBV7-9 to TRBJ1-4, with no clear D. This CDR3 region has 14 residues. Germline CDR1 is SEHNR and CDR2 is FQNEAQ (reference sequence). V shed 6 bases and J shed 1 base, with 9 bases lying between them. CDR3 DNA: TGTGCCAGCAGTCCGACCCAAACTAATGAAAAACTGTTTTTT. It translates to CASSPTQTNEKLFF.

This clone was picked up a small number of times. The gene calls are TRBV6-1 and TRBJ1-6, with D hard to call. The CDR3 totals 15 residues. Trimming cost V 1 base and J 7 bases, with 11 bases left between them. The V gene's germline CDR1 is MNHNS and CDR2 SASEGT. CDR3 region: CASSEGVRMNSPLHF. The CDR3 nucleotides are TGTGCCAGCAGTGAAGGGGTCAGGATGAATTCACCCCTCCACTTT.

The chain is built from TRBV10-1 and TRBJ1-2, with a weak D call TRBD1 (6 bases). This CDR3 has 13 amino acids. Germline CDR1 is WNHNN and CDR2 is SYGVQD (reference sequence). The V gene lost 5 bases and the J gene lost 4 bases, with 11 bases spanning the gap. The CDR3 DNA reads as TGCGCCAGCAGTCCCGGACAGTTCTATGGCTACACCTTC. Amino acid sequence: CASSPGQFYGYTF.